One T cell receptor beta chain is described in this entry. These data come from a study of blood T cell repertoires in COVID-19. Study as a whole: Some COVID-19 samples were acute and others convalescent; all came from the United States, Italy and Spain. The analysed material was cDNA or gDNA that came from T cells, B-cell-depleted T cells, or PBMCs.

Original processing notes: It was from reference gene primer amplification that nucleated cell counts were estimated. Some clones are missing from TCRdb's copy, which holds only in-frame ones; the method was immunoSEQ multiplex PCR. Clone size and the V and J calls come from that table; the DNA yielded D and trimming. The sample lists more than 110,000 clones, about 87% occurring once. The V gene's germline CDR1 is SGHRS and CDR2 YFSETQ. The junction had 3 bases not matched to a gene; V was cut back by 2 bases and J by 7 bases. The CDR3 contains 15 residues. This rearrangement joins TRBV5-1 to TRBJ2-3; 14 bases agree with TRBD2. This TCR was sampled from a woman in her thirties or forties with acute or convalescent COVID-19. The sequencing sample was made of peripheral blood. This chain's CDR3 is CASSFGTSGSYTQYF. DNA of the CDR3: TGCGCCAGCAGCTTTGGGACTAGCGGGAGCTATACGCAGTATTTT.